This T cell receptor (beta chain) was profiled in a study of blood T cell repertoires in COVID-19. Overall study: Donors in the United States, Italy and Spain gave samples during acute or convalescent COVID-19.

Original analysis: Reference gene primer amplification yielded estimated nucleated cell counts. Sequenced by immunoSEQ multiplex PCR; TCRdb stores in-frame clones only, minus some. Clonal size and the V and J genes are those of that table, whereas D and trimming came from the DNA. The table shows 85,000 to 130,000 clones, with 91% occurring only once. Germline CDR1 reads KGHSH; CDR2 reads LQKENI. The ends lost 2 bases at V and 2 bases at J; junction bases unmatched: 2. The CDR3 sequence is 15 residues long. The receptor comes from a human donor in a cohort sampled during active COVID-19. The chain uses TRBV18 and TRBJ2-3, with 9 positions matching TRBD2. The sequenced material came from peripheral blood. The CDR3 region is CASSPGGGVTDTQYF. For the CDR3, the DNA is TGTGCCAGCTCACCAGGCGGGGGGGTCACAGATACGCAGTATTTT. Supplemented by reference TRBV18 and TRBJ2-3, the full variable domain reads NAGVMQNPRHLVRRRGQEARLRCSPMKGHSHVYWYRQLPEEGLKFMVYLQKENIIDESGMPKERFSAEFPKEGPSILRIQQVVRGDSAAYFCASSPGGGVTDTQYFGPGTRLTVL.